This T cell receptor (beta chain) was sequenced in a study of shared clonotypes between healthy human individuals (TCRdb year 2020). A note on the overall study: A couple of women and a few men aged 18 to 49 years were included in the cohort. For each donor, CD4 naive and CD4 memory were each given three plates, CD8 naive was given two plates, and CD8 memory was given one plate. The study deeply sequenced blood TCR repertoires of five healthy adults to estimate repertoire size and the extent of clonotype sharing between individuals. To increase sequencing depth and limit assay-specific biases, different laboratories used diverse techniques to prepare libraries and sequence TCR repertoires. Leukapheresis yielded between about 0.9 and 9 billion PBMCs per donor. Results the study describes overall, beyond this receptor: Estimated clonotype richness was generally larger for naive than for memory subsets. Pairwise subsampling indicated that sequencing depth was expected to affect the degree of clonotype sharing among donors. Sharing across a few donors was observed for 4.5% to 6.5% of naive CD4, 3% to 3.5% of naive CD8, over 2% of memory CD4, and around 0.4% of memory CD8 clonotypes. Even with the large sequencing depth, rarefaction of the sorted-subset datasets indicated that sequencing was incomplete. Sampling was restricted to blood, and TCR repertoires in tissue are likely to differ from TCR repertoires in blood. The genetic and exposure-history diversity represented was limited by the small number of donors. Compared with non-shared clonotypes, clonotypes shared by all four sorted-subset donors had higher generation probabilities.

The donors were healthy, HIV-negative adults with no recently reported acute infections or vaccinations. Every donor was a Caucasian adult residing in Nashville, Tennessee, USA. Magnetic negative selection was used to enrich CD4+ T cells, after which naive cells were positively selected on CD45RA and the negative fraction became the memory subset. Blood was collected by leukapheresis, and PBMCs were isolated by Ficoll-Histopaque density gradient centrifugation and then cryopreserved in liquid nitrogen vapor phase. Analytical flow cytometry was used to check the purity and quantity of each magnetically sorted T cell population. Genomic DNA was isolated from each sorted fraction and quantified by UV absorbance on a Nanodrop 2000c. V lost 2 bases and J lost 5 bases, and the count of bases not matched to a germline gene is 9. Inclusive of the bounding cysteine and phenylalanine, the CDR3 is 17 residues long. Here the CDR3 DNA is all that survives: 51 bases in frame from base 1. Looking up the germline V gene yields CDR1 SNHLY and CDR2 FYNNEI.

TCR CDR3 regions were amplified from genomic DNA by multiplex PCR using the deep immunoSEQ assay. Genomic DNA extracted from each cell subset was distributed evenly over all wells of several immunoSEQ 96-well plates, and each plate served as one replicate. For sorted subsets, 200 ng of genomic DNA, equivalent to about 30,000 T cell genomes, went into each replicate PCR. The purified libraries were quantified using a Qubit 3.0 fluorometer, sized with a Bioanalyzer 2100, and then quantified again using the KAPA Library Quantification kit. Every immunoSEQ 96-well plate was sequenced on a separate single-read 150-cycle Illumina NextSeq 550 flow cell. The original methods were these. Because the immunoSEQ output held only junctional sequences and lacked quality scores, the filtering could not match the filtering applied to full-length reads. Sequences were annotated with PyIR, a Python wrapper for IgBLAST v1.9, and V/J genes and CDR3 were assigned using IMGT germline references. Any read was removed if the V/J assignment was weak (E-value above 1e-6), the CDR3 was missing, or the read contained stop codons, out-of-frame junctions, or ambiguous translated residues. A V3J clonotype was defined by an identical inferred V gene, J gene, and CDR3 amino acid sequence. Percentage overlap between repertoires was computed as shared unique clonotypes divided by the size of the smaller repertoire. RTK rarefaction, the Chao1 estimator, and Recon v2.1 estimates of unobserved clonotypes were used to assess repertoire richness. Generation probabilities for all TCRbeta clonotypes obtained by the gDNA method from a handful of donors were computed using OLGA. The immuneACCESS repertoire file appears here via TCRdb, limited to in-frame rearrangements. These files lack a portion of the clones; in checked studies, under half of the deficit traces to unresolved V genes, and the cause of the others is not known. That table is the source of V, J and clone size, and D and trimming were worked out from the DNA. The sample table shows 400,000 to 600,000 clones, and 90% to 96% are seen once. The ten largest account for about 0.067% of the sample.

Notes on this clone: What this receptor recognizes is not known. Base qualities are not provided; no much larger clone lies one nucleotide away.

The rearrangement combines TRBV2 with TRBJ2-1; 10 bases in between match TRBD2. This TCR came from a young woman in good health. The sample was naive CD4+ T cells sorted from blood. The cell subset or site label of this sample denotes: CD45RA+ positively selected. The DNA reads TGTGCCAGCAGTGAACCCCTTGGAGCGGGAGGGAACAATGAGCAGTTCTTC. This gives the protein CASSEPLGAGGNNEQFF.